The next 28 T cell receptor beta chains were all read from a single sample in a study of control samples from healthy donors and cancer patients (TCRdb year 2020). The library was generated by the immunoSEQ multiplex PCR assay. TCRdb re-hosts the immuneACCESS table, in-frame sequences only. Its copies lack some clones; in the studies checked, an unresolved V gene accounts for under half of them, and the cause for the rest is not known. A total of about 94,000 clones appear in this sample, 90% of them only once. The ten largest clonotypes hold over 3% of the sample. Material for sequencing was blood. These TCRs come from a woman aged 18-29 years in good health.

The genes are TRBV27 and TRBJ2-7; 8 nucleotides line up with TRBD1. Per germline, CDR1 MNHEY and CDR2 SMNVEV (reference sequence). Germline trimming cut 9 bases from V and 2 bases from J; bases unmatched to any gene: 9. The CDR3 loop spans 14 amino acids. CDR3 in amino acids: CASQTGASPYEQYF. The CDR3 DNA reads TGTGCCAGTCAGACAGGGGCCTCCCCCTACGAGCAGTACTTC.

V gene TRBV6-5 combines with J gene TRBJ1-6, with a weak D call TRBD1 (5 bases). The CDR3 sequence is 14 residues long. Germline V gene lookup returns CDR1 MNHEY and CDR2 SVGAGI. Trimming shortened V by 5 bases and J by 3 bases, and 8 bases separated the two germline ends. Here the CDR3 reads CASSRQFYNSPLHF. CDR3 nucleotide sequence: TGTGCCAGCAGTCGACAGTTCTATAATTCACCCCTCCACTTT.

A single count supports this clone. V gene TRBV7-3 combines with J gene TRBJ2-1; D assignment may be TRBD1 or TRBD2 (7 bases each). V was shortened by 4 bases and J by 2 bases, with 15 bases between the two germline ends. Germline lookup yields CDR1 SGHTA and CDR2 FQGTGA. The CDR3 consists of 16 residues. CDR3 amino acids: CASSSPPGGAYNEQFF. The CDR3 bases are TGTGCCAGCAGCTCCCCCCCAGGGGGGGCCTACAATGAGCAGTTCTTC.

V gene TRBV19 combines with J gene TRBJ2-2, with D unclear. The CDR3 is 14 amino acids. V was shortened by 3 bases and J by 8 bases, with 13 bases between the two germline ends. The V gene's germline CDR1 is LNHDA and CDR2 SQIVND (reference sequence). The CDR3 DNA sequence: TGTGCCAGTAGTATCCGGGTCCCCGGGGGGGAGCTGTTTTTT. This gives the protein CASSIRVPGGELFF.

The chain recombines TRBV9 with TRBJ1-6, with D possibly being TRBD1 (5 bases). V dropped 4 bases and J dropped 8 bases, with 22 bases sitting between them. Germline assignment: CDR1 SGDLS and CDR2 YYNGEE. CDR3 length: 17 residues. The CDR3 reads CASSPWGGGLRDSPLHF. Here the CDR3 DNA reads TGTGCCAGCAGCCCGTGGGGGGGTGGATTGCGGGATTCACCCCTCCACTTT.

This chain links TRBV27 with TRBJ1-1; D gene ambiguous. The CDR3 has 13 residues. Germline V lookup: CDR1 MNHEY, CDR2 SMNVEV (reference sequence). V shed 5 bases and J shed 11 bases, with 18 bases lying between them. CDR3 DNA: TGTGCCAGCAGTCAACAAGGTCCCTGGCAGGCTTTCTTT. The encoded protein is CASSQQGPWQAFF.

The V call is TRBV18, the J call TRBJ1-2; perhaps TRBD1 as D (6 bases). Germline assignment: CDR1 KGHSH and CDR2 LQKENI. CDR3 length: 15 residues. The ends were cut back, 3 bases at V and 0 bases at J, with 11 bases in the middle. In DNA, the CDR3 is TGTGCCAGCTCACCGGACAGACTGACTAACTATGGCTACACCTTC. Its protein is CASSPDRLTNYGYTF. The full variable domain, completed using reference TRBV18 and TRBJ1-2, is NAGVMQNPRHLVRRRGQEARLRCSPMKGHSHVYWYRQLPEEGLKFMVYLQKENIIDESGMPKERFSAEFPKEGPSILRIQQVVRGDSAAYFCASSPDRLTNYGYTFGSGTRLTVV.

This clone has a single count. The chain links TRBV5-5 to TRBJ1-5; 7 bases line up with TRBD1. The CDR3 runs 14 residues. Germline trimming cut 3 bases from V and 2 bases from J; bases unmatched to any gene: 2. Germline values: CDR1 SGHKS, CDR2 YYEKEE (reference sequence). The chain's CDR3 is CASSSTGGNQPQHF. DNA for the CDR3: TGTGCCAGCAGCTCCACAGGGGGCAATCAGCCCCAGCATTTT.

The chain combines TRBV7-3 with TRBJ1-1, with 10 positions matching TRBD1. The CDR3 loop spans 16 amino acids. CDR1 SGHTA and CDR2 FQGTGA come from the germline V gene. Losses at the gene ends were 5 bases for V and 1 base for J; bases not matched to a gene: 7. The CDR3 loop reads CASSPGQGDANTEAFF. CDR3 coding DNA: TGTGCCAGCAGCCCCGGACAGGGGGACGCGAACACTGAAGCTTTCTTT.

This clone was seen a few times. The chain has TRBV29-1 and TRBJ2-3; D not resolved. The CDR3 totals 14 residues. CDR1 and CDR2 (germline): SQVTM, ANQGSEA. Deletions cut 5 bases from V and 1 base from J, with 13 bases between. Written as DNA, the CDR3 is TGCAGCGTTCTTGAGTGGCAGGGCACAGATACGCAGTATTTT. Amino acid sequence: CSVLEWQGTDTQYF.

This clone was seen a few times. The chain employs TRBV28 and TRBJ1-2; unclear D gene. With 6 bases removed from V and 2 bases from J, the gap between germline ends came to 7 bases. The CDR3 is 12 residues long. Germline CDR1 and CDR2: MDHEN and SYDVKM. CDR3 sequence: CASSTLNYGYTF. The DNA of the CDR3 is TGTGCCAGCAGCACCTTAAACTATGGCTACACCTTC.

This clone has a single count. The chain has TRBV5-1 and TRBJ1-2, with a weak D call TRBD1 (5 bases). Trimming shortened V by 0 bases and J by 3 bases, and 9 bases separated the two germline ends. This CDR3 spans 14 amino acids. Germline V gene sequence: CDR1 SGHRS, CDR2 YFSETQ. This chain's CDR3 is CASSLDRGDYGYTF. The DNA for the CDR3 is TGCGCCAGCAGCTTGGATCGGGGGGACTATGGCTACACCTTC.

The chain joins TRBV9 to TRBJ1-1, with TRBD1 matching over 9 bases. V trimming: 3 bases; J trimming: 8 bases; junction bases outside the gene matches: 8. This CDR3 spans 14 amino acids. Germline V CDR1 and CDR2: SGDLS, YYNGEE. The CDR3 nucleotides are TGTGCCAGCAGCGCTACAGGGGGCGCATTGGAAGCTTTCTTT. Protein product: CASSATGGALEAFF.

The chain recombines TRBV2 with TRBJ2-7, with TRBD2 identical over 16 bases. Germline V gene data show CDR1 as SNHLY and CDR2 as FYNNEI. Unmatched junction bases numbered 14, after V lost 8 bases and J lost 7 bases. CDR3 size: 17 residues. Written as DNA, the CDR3 is TGTGCCAGCGACAAATACGGGACTAGCGGGGGGGCCGGTGAGCAGTACTTC. Translation: CASDKYGTSGGAGEQYF.

This rearrangement joins TRBV5-4 to TRBJ1-4; 8 bases map to TRBD1. The CDR3 contains 19 residues. The trim removed 4 bases at V and 6 bases at J, leaving 20 bases unmatched. Per germline, CDR1 SGHNT and CDR2 YYREEE (reference sequence). The DNA for the CDR3 is TGTGCCAGCAGCAGAACCCGGACAGGGCAAGGATCAGCGGATGAAAAACTGTTTTTT. Protein sequence: CASSRTRTGQGSADEKLFF. Full variable domain (rest looked up from reference TRBV5-4 and TRBJ1-4): ETGVTQSPTHLIKTRGQQVTLRCSSQSGHNTVSWYQQALGQGPQFIFQYYREEENGRGNFPPRFSGLQFPNYSSELNVNALELDDSALYLCASSRTRTGQGSADEKLFFGSGTQLSVL.

The V call is TRBV7-9, the J call TRBJ1-1, with D tentatively TRBD1 (6 bases). The V gene's germline CDR1 is SEHNR and CDR2 FQNEAQ (reference sequence). The CDR3 is 14 residues long. V was trimmed by 10 bases and J by 0 bases, leaving 15 bases between them. CDR3 DNA: TGTGCCACTATAGGGGGGCCAATGAACACTGAAGCTTTCTTT. It codes for CATIGGPMNTEAFF.

There are a few counts of this clone. V is TRBV6-5 and J is TRBJ1-2, with D hard to call. The CDR3 sequence is 15 residues long. V was shortened by 5 bases and J by 2 bases, with 15 bases between the two germline ends. Per the germline V gene, CDR1 is MNHEY and CDR2 is SVGAGI. The CDR3 sequence: CASSIHYDGNYGYTF. DNA for the CDR3: TGTGCCAGCAGTATCCATTACGATGGCAACTATGGCTACACCTTC.

This clone was recorded a few times. The chain is built from TRBV5-1 and TRBJ2-2; 7 bases are shared with TRBD2. The ends lost 0 bases at V and 2 bases at J; junction bases unmatched: 1. The CDR3 length is 15 residues. Germline V gene data show CDR1 as SGHRS and CDR2 as YFSETQ. The CDR3 spells CASSLERENTGELFF. The CDR3 coding sequence is TGCGCCAGCAGCTTGGAGCGGGAAAACACCGGGGAGCTGTTTTTT.

The J gene is TRBJ1-1, the V gene TRBV11-2; D unclear. CDR3 size: 13 residues. Germline CDR1 and CDR2: SGHAT and FQNNGV. The V gene lost 2 bases and the J gene lost 0 bases, with 4 bases spanning the gap. The CDR3 DNA reads as TGTGCCAGCAGCTTAATCTTGAACACTGAAGCTTTCTTT. It yields the protein CASSLILNTEAFF.

V and J are TRBV11-2 and TRBJ1-2; 9 bases map to TRBD1. This CDR3 spans 16 amino acids. Per the germline V gene, CDR1 is SGHAT and CDR2 is FQNNGV. With V trimmed by 5 bases and J by 4 bases, 11 bases remained unmatched. CDR3 in amino acids: CASSLWDRATGYGYTF. Here the CDR3 DNA reads TGTGCCAGCAGCCTTTGGGACAGGGCAACTGGCTATGGCTACACCTTC.

Concerning this clone itself: The same CDR3 can be traced to other DNA sequences in this sample. The rearrangement links TRBV2 to TRBJ1-5, with 7 bases fitting TRBD1. Looked up from germline, CDR1 is SNHLY and CDR2 is FYNNEI. V lost 3 bases to trimming and J lost 2 bases; unmatched junction nucleotides: 4. The CDR3 is 15 residues long. The CDR3 nucleotides read TGTGCCAGCAGTGACAGGGGGAGCGGCAATCAGCCCCAGCATTTT. Its translation is CASSDRGSGNQPQHF.

The chain is built from TRBV5-8 and TRBJ2-7; D could derive from TRBD1 or TRBD2 (5 bases each). The V and J ends lost 0 bases and 2 bases respectively, with 12 bases between them. This CDR3 is 15 amino acids long. Germline V gene lookup returns CDR1 SGHTS and CDR2 YDEGEE. The chain's CDR3 is CASSLEGTPTYEQYF. Written as DNA, the CDR3 is TGTGCCAGCAGCTTGGAGGGGACCCCGACCTACGAGCAGTACTTC.

This clone was detected only a few times. The chain carries TRBV9 and TRBJ1-6; D possibly corresponds to TRBD1 (6 bases). Germline values: CDR1 SGDLS, CDR2 YYNGEE. Trimming pared 0 bases from V and 8 bases from J, leaving 9 bases between. The CDR3 contains 14 residues. The CDR3 loop is CASSVGGAYSPLHF. Written as DNA, the CDR3 is TGTGCCAGCAGCGTAGGGGGGGCGTATTCACCCCTCCACTTT.

The chain carries TRBV5-6 and TRBJ1-2; D is unclear. Trimming took 4 bases from V and 4 from J, leaving 11 bases between them. The CDR3 loop spans 13 amino acids. Germline lookup yields CDR1 SGHDT and CDR2 YYEEEE. DNA of the CDR3: TGTGCCAGCAGCCCGTCGGCCACCTATGGCTACACCTTC. It codes for CASSPSATYGYTF.

The genes are TRBV15 and TRBJ1-2, with D possibly being TRBD1 (6 bases). Germline V lookup: CDR1 LNHNV, CDR2 YYDKDF (reference sequence). The CDR3 runs 14 residues. Trimming stripped 6 bases from V and 6 bases from J, with 17 bases between. In nucleotides, the CDR3 is TGTGCCACCAGGACATGGGACATCTCGAATGGCTACACCTTC. As protein: CATRTWDISNGYTF.

The CDR3 DNA is TGTGCCAGCAGCTTAGACTACCCGGCCTGGGCCTTAAACACTGAAGCTTTCTTT. This encodes CASSLDYPAWALNTEAFF. V gene TRBV11-2 combines with J gene TRBJ1-1; no clear D gene. V was clipped by 0 bases and J by 2 bases, with 19 bases between them. Germline V gene lookup returns CDR1 SGHAT and CDR2 FQNNGV. The CDR3 runs 18 residues.

The V call is TRBV19, the J call TRBJ2-1; tentative D call: TRBD2 (5 bases). Trimming took 5 bases from V and 9 from J, leaving 17 bases between them. The CDR3 consists of 14 residues. Germline V gene data show CDR1 as LNHDA and CDR2 as SQIVND (reference sequence). The CDR3 nucleotides read TGTGCCAGTAGTCTTCACTCTCGTGAGGGTGAGCAGTTCTTC. This sequence encodes CASSLHSREGEQFF.

The chain is built from TRBV7-8 and TRBJ1-5; D gene unclear. CDR1 and CDR2 (germline): SGHVS, FQNEAQ. With 2 bases removed from V and 0 bases from J, the gap between germline ends came to 14 bases. The CDR3 spans 17 residues. CDR3 in amino acids: CASSLFYGENSNQPQHF. CDR3 DNA sequence: TGTGCCAGCAGCTTATTTTATGGAGAAAATAGCAATCAGCCCCAGCATTTT.